The rows below give T cell receptor beta chains drawn from one sample of a study of T-cell memory formation after mild COVID-19. TCRdb re-called the 5' RACE reads through MiXCR, storing one row per CDR3 protein. Among 500,000 to 600,000 distinct CDR3 sequences, approximately 18% were seen once, and the ten largest hold more than 10%. Specimen: PBMCs or a T cell subset sorted from them (not recorded which). These receptors came from an adult woman who had mild COVID-19 (a few samples of this study predate the infection). Cell type and time point are not known. The CDR3 runs from the conserved cysteine through the conserved F or W. D genes are given only for firm matches. Clone size is not always given. Where it is, it says once, few, many or a class for expanded clones.

j_gene: TRBJ1-5
d_gene: -
abundance: -
v_gene: TRBV6-6
CDR3aa: CASSYSFRLGSEGNQPQHF
CDR3nt: TGTGCCAGCAGTTACTCATTTCGATTAGGGTCGGAGGGCAATCAGCCCCAGCATTTT

j_gene: TRBJ2-3
d_gene: -
abundance: few
v_gene: TRBV7-9
CDR3aa: CASSLAGGGRARSTQYF
CDR3nt: TGTGCCAGCAGCTTAGCGGGGGGCGGCAGGGCCCGGAGTACGCAGTATTTT

j_gene: TRBJ1-2
d_gene: TRBD1
abundance: -
v_gene: TRBV7-2
CDR3aa: CASSFRTSDRGRGYTF
CDR3nt: TGTGCCAGCAGCTTTAGAACCTCGGACAGGGGACGTGGCTACACCTTC

j_gene: TRBJ1-2
d_gene: TRBD1
abundance: few
v_gene: TRBV20-1
CDR3aa: CSASLLQGAKGYTF
CDR3nt: TGCAGTGCTAGTCTCCTACAGGGGGCTAAAGGCTACACCTTC

j_gene: TRBJ2-2
d_gene: TRBD1
abundance: few
v_gene: TRBV7-2
CDR3aa: CASSLPGTGLLSGELFF
CDR3nt: TGTGCCAGCAGCTTACCCGGGACAGGTTTACTTTCCGGGGAGCTGTTTTTT

j_gene: TRBJ1-5
d_gene: -
abundance: -
v_gene: TRBV4-1
CDR3aa: CASSQDPGGDQPQHF
CDR3nt: TGCGCCAGCAGCCAAGATCCCGGGGGCGATCAGCCCCAGCATTTT

j_gene: TRBJ1-1
d_gene: -
abundance: few
v_gene: TRBV10-3
CDR3aa: CAIMPGAGTEAFF
CDR3nt: TGTGCCATCATGCCAGGGGCGGGTACTGAAGCTTTCTTT

j_gene: TRBJ2-5
d_gene: TRBD1
abundance: many
v_gene: TRBV29-1
CDR3aa: CSVEDLDRGLETQYF
CDR3nt: TGCAGCGTTGAAGATCTCGACAGGGGGTTGGAGACCCAGTACTTC

j_gene: TRBJ2-7
d_gene: TRBD1
abundance: -
v_gene: TRBV14
CDR3aa: CASSRGTGGLYEQYF
CDR3nt: TGTGCCAGCAGCCGAGGGACAGGTGGGCTCTACGAGCAGTACTTC

j_gene: TRBJ1-1
d_gene: -
abundance: -
v_gene: TRBV29-1
CDR3aa: CSVEIWGDWDEAFF
CDR3nt: TGCAGCGTTGAAATTTGGGGAGACTGGGATGAAGCTTTCTTT

j_gene: TRBJ2-4
d_gene: -
abundance: few
v_gene: TRBV6-2/TRBV6-3
CDR3aa: CASSGAAKNIQYF
CDR3nt: TGTGCCAGCTCGGGGGCCGCCAAAAACATTCAGTACTTC